This T cell receptor beta chain is from a study of cytomegalovirus exposure and HLA in healthy donors. A multiplex PCR was run with 60 Vbeta primers and 13 Jbeta primers. Some clones are missing from TCRdb's copy, which holds only in-frame ones; the method was immunoSEQ multiplex PCR. The table includes some 170,000 clones, roughly 80% detected once. V was pared by 0 bases and J by 4 bases, with 10 bases between. The CDR3 totals 15 residues. CDR1 is SGHNT, CDR2 YENEEA, per germline. Sequencing was carried out using PBMCs. The TCR originated in a girl aged 2 to 10 in good health and CMV-seropositive. The chain couples TRBV11-3 to TRBJ2-1; D not certain. The CDR3 DNA is TGTGCCAGCAGCTTAGATGGGCAAGTTTACAATGAGCAGTTCTTC. Its protein product is CASSLDGQVYNEQFF.